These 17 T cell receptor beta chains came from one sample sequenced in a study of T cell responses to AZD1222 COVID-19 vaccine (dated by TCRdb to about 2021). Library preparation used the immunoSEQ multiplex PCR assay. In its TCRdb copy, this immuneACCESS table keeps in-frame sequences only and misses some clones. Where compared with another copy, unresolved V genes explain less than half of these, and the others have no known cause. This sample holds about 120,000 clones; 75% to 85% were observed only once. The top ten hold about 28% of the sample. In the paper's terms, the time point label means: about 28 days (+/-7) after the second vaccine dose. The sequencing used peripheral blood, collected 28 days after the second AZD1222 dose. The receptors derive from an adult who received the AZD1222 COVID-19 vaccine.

The CDR3 spells CASSYSARDRASEAFF. CDR3 in DNA: TGTGCCAGCAGTTACTCGGCGCGGGACAGGGCGAGTGAAGCTTTCTTT. The V gene is TRBV6-5, the J gene TRBJ1-1, with 9 bases aligning to TRBD1. J was trimmed by 7 bases and V by 0 bases; bases with no gene match: 9. The CDR3 runs to 16 residues. Germline V gene sequence: CDR1 MNHEY, CDR2 SVGAGI.

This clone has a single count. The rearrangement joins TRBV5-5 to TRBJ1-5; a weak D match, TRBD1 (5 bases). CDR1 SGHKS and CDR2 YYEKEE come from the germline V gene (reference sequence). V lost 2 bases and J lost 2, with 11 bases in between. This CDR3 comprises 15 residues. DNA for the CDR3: TGTGCCAGCAGCTTAGGGGCGGGAGGCAATCAGCCCCAGCATTTT. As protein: CASSLGAGGNQPQHF.

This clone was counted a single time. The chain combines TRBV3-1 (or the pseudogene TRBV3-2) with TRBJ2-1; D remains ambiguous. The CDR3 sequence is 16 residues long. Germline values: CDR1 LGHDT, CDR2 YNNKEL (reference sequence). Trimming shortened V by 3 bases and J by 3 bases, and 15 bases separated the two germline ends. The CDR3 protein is CASSHLRARNYNEQFF. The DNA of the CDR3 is TGTGCCAGCAGCCACTTAAGAGCCCGGAACTACAATGAGCAGTTCTTC.

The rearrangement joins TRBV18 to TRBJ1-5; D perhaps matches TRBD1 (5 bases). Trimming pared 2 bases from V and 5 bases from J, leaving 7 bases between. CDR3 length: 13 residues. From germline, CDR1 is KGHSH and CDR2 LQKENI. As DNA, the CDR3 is TGTGCCAGCTCACCAGGAGGGGATCAGCCCCAGCATTTT. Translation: CASSPGGDQPQHF.

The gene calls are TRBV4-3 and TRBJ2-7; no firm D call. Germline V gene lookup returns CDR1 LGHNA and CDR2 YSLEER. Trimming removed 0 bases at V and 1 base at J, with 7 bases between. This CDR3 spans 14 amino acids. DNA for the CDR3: TGCGCCAGCAGCCAAGATTGGGTGTCCTACGAGCAGTACTTC. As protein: CASSQDWVSYEQYF.

CDR3 in DNA: TGTGCCAGTAGTAGCGGGGGGCTCCGGGAGCTGTTTTTT. This codes for CASSSGGLRELFF. This sequence joins TRBV19 and TRBJ2-2, with 8 bases lining up with TRBD2. Germline trimming cut 4 bases from V and 9 bases from J; bases unmatched to any gene: 4. Germline V CDR1 and CDR2: LNHDA, SQIVND (reference sequence). CDR3 length: 13 residues.

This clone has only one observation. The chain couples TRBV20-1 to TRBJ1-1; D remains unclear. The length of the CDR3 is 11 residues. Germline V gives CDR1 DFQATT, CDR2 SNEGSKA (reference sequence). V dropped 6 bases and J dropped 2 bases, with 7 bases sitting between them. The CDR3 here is CSAIENTEAFF. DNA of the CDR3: TGCAGTGCGATAGAAAACACTGAAGCTTTCTTT.

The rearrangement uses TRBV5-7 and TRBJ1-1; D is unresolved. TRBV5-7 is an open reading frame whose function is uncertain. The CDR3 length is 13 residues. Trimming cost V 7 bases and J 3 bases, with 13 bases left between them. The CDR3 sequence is CASPVEADTEAFF. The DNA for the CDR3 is TGTGCCAGCCCGGTGGAAGCGGACACTGAAGCTTTCTTT.

The CDR3 DNA reads as TGTGCCAGCAGTGAAGCGATTTCCTGGGACCGGAATCAGCCCCAGCATTTT. This gives the protein CASSEAISWDRNQPQHF. V gene TRBV2 combines with J gene TRBJ1-5, with D possibly TRBD1 on 5 matching bases. The CDR3 length is 17 residues. The germline V and J ends were trimmed by 0 bases and 4 bases, with 16 bases remaining between them. Germline assignment: CDR1 SNHLY and CDR2 FYNNEI.

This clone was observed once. CDR3 DNA sequence: TGTGCCACCAGTGACCCGGGCGGACACAGCCAAGAGACCCAGTACTTC. Encoded protein: CATSDPGGHSQETQYF. The genes are TRBV24-1 and TRBJ2-5, with D possibly being TRBD1 (5 bases). The CDR3 totals 16 residues. V was clipped by 4 bases and J by 1 base, with 15 bases between them. CDR1 KGHDR and CDR2 SFDVKD come from the germline V gene.

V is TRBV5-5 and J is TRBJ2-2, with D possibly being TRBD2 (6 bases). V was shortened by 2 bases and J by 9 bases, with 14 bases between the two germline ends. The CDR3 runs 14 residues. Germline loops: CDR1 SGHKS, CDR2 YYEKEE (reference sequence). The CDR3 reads CASSLGPGGRELFF. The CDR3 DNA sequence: TGTGCCAGCAGCTTAGGCCCCGGCGGGAGGGAGCTGTTTTTT.

This CDR3 reads CASSGRVGGYTF. CDR3 sequence (DNA): TGTGCCAGCAGCGGCAGGGTTGGTGGCTACACCTTC. The chain combines TRBV6-5 with TRBJ1-2; D might be TRBD1 (5 bases). CDR1 and CDR2 from the germline V gene are MNHEY and SVGAGI. V dropped 6 bases and J dropped 7 bases, with 12 bases sitting between them. The CDR3 has 12 amino acids.

CDR3 amino acids: CSALGKETQYF. The CDR3 DNA reads TGCAGTGCTTTAGGGAAAGAGACCCAGTACTTC. V usage is TRBV20-1 and J usage is TRBJ2-5; D is unresolved. Trimming removed 5 bases from V and 3 bases from J, with 7 bases in between. This CDR3 contains 11 residues. The V gene's germline CDR1 is DFQATT and CDR2 SNEGSKA (reference sequence).

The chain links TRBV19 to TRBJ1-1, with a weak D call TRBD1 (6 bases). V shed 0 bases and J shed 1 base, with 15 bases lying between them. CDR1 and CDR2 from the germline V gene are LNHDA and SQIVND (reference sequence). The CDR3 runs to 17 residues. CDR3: CASSIDEIGQKNTEAFF. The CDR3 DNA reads TGTGCCAGTAGTATAGATGAAATCGGACAGAAGAACACTGAAGCTTTCTTT. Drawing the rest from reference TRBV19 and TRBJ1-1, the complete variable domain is DGGITQSPKYLFRKEGQNVTLSCEQNLNHDAMYWYRQDPGQGLRLIYYSQIVNDFQKGDIAEGYSVSREKKESFPLTVTSAQKNPTAFYLCASSIDEIGQKNTEAFFGQGTRLTVV.

The CDR3 is CASSQGLASYEQYF. For the CDR3, the DNA is TGTGCCAGCAGCCAAGGTCTAGCGTCCTACGAGCAGTACTTC. The chain links TRBV4-2 to TRBJ2-7, with a tentative D call TRBD2 (6 bases). Trimming shortened V by 1 base and J by 1 base, and 8 bases separated the two germline ends. The germline CDR1 and CDR2 sequences are LGHNA and YNFKEQ. CDR3 length: 14 amino acids.

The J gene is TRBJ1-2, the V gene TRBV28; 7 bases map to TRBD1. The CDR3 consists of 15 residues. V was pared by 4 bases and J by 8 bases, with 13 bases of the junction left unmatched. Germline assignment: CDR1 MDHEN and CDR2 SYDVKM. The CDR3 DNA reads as TGTGCCAGCAGTTCTCTACAGGGGCGGTCCTCAGGCTACACCTTC. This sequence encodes CASSSLQGRSSGYTF.

The CDR3 sequence: CASSPDQVYGYTF. CDR3 DNA: TGTGCCAGCAGTCCGGACCAAGTCTATGGCTACACCTTC. The chain uses TRBV7-2 and TRBJ1-2; D is ambiguous. CDR3 length equals 13 residues. The ends were cut back, 6 bases at V and 4 bases at J, with 12 bases in the middle. Germline V lookup: CDR1 SGHTA, CDR2 FQGNSA.